Presented here are 30 T cell receptor beta chains from one specimen sequenced in a study of blood T cell repertoires in COVID-19 (dated by TCRdb to 2018 to 2020). The library was made by the immunoSEQ multiplex PCR assay. Held by TCRdb, this immuneACCESS table contains in-frame sequences only and omits some clones. Under half of the omission traces to an unresolved V gene where checked; the cause of the rest is unknown. The sample table holds under 500,000 clones, of which around nine tenths were seen once. The ten largest make up roughly 4% of the sample. Sequenced sample: peripheral blood. These receptors were obtained from a woman aged 25 to 39 with acute or convalescent COVID-19.

The V call is TRBV18, the J call TRBJ1-1; 12 positions agree with TRBD1. The CDR3 is 15 residues long. J lost 4 bases, V lost 4 bases, and 4 bases had no gene match. The germline V gene has CDR1 KGHSH and CDR2 LQKENI. This CDR3 reads CASSLGTGGLTEAFF. The CDR3 nucleotides are TGTGCCAGCTCACTAGGGACAGGGGGCCTCACTGAAGCTTTCTTT.

This sequence joins TRBV27 and TRBJ1-5, with a possible D match to TRBD1 (6 bases). The CDR3 has 15 amino acids. Germline values: CDR1 MNHEY, CDR2 SMNVEV (reference sequence). V dropped 8 bases and J dropped 3 bases, with 17 bases sitting between them. The CDR3 coding sequence is TGTGCCAGCTCGCTATCCGGACAGCCCAATCAGCCCCAGCATTTT. Its translation: CASSLSGQPNQPQHF.

The J gene is TRBJ1-6, the V gene TRBV6-2 or TRBV6-3, with D possibly TRBD1 on 5 matching bases. Germline V gives CDR1 MNHEY, CDR2 SVGEGT. The CDR3 runs 14 residues. Trimming pared 2 bases from V and 7 bases from J, leaving 9 bases between. The CDR3 DNA sequence: TGTGCCAGCAGTTACGCAGGGTTCAATTCACCCCTCCACTTT. Its translation: CASSYAGFNSPLHF.

The chain combines TRBV5-4 with TRBJ2-4, with a tentative D call TRBD2 (5 bases). Trimming shortened V by 3 bases and J by 3 bases, and 16 bases separated the two germline ends. Germline CDR1 and CDR2: SGHNT and YYREEE (reference sequence). This CDR3 spans 16 amino acids. The CDR3 DNA sequence: TGTGCCAGCAGCTACCACTATGAGGGCCTCAAAAACATTCAGTACTTC. Amino acids: CASSYHYEGLKNIQYF.

The chain couples TRBV2 to TRBJ1-5; TRBD1 agrees at 9 bases. In germline, CDR1 is SNHLY, CDR2 FYNNEI. The V segment lost 7 bases and the J segment 4 bases; nucleotides outside the gene matches: 5. CDR3 size: 14 residues. Here the CDR3 reads CASMGTGRNQPQHF. The CDR3, as DNA: TGTGCCAGCATGGGGACAGGGAGGAATCAGCCCCAGCATTTT.

The chain recombines TRBV6-1 with TRBJ2-4; 9 bases agree with TRBD2. The germline CDR1 and CDR2 sequences are MNHNS and SASEGT. The CDR3 runs 19 residues. V was pared by 3 bases and J by 0 bases, with 12 bases of the junction left unmatched. CDR3 DNA sequence: TGTGCCAGCAGTGAGCTAGCGGGGCTAGACATCCTAGCCAAAAACATTCAGTACTTC. Protein sequence: CASSELAGLDILAKNIQYF.

The chain employs TRBV18 and TRBJ2-3, with TRBD2 matching over 8 bases. The CDR3 runs to 14 residues. Germline CDR1 KGHSH, CDR2 LQKENI. Trimming at V came to 8 bases and at J to 2 bases, leaving 6 bases not matched to a gene. DNA for the CDR3: TGTGCCAGCCGTCCCGGGGGGGACACAGATACGCAGTATTTT. Translation gives CASRPGGDTDTQYF.

The chain couples TRBV5-1 to TRBJ1-2; possibly TRBD1 for D (5 bases). The germline V and J ends were trimmed by 0 bases and 6 bases, with 9 bases remaining between them. Germline V gene sequence: CDR1 SGHRS, CDR2 YFSETQ. This CDR3 has 13 amino acids. The DNA for the CDR3 is TGCGCCAGCAGCTTGGGCTTCAGGGATGGCTACACCTTC. This sequence encodes CASSLGFRDGYTF. The variable domain in full, completed from reference TRBV5-1 and TRBJ1-2, reads KAGVTQTPRYLIKTRGQQVTLSCSPISGHRSVSWYQQTPGQGLQFLFEYFSETQRNKGNFPGRFSGRQFSNSRSEMNVSTLELGDSALYLCASSLGFRDGYTFGSGTRLTVV.

CDR3 sequence reads: CASSLTGGADTEAFF. The CDR3, as DNA: TGTGCCAGCAGCTTAACAGGGGGCGCGGACACTGAAGCTTTCTTT. This sequence joins TRBV7-3 and TRBJ1-1, with TRBD1 matching over 7 bases. The CDR3 has 15 amino acids. V was clipped by 0 bases and J by 3 bases; unmatched bases: 4. CDR1 and CDR2 (germline): SGHTA, FQGTGA.

This clone was detected once. The J gene is TRBJ1-5, the V gene TRBV6-5; 8 positions agree with TRBD1. The CDR3 has 14 amino acids. The V gene's germline CDR1 is MNHEY and CDR2 SVGAGI. The trim removed 6 bases at V and 2 bases at J, leaving 3 bases unmatched. The CDR3 nucleotides are TGTGCCAGCAGACAGGGGGGTGGCAATCAGCCCCAGCATTTT. The encoded protein is CASRQGGGNQPQHF.

The V call is TRBV7-3, the J call TRBJ2-1; the match to TRBD2 covers 10 bases. V shed 4 bases and J 9 bases; nucleotides not matched to a gene: 9. The CDR3 length is 15 residues. Germline CDR1 reads SGHTA; CDR2 reads FQGTGA. CDR3 protein: CASSSKAGGPSEQFF. The CDR3 nucleotides read TGTGCCAGCAGCTCAAAAGCGGGGGGGCCGAGTGAGCAGTTCTTC. The variable domain in full, completed from reference TRBV7-3 and TRBJ2-1, reads GAGVSQTPSNKVTEKGKYVELRCDPISGHTALYWYRQSLGQGPEFLIYFQGTGAADDSGLPNDRFFAVRPEGSVSTLKIQRTERGDSAVYLCASSSKAGGPSEQFFGPGTRLTVL.

This chain joins TRBV5-6 and TRBJ1-6; D possibly corresponds to TRBD1 (6 bases). This CDR3 contains 17 residues. V lost 1 base and J lost 5, with 16 bases in between. Germline lookup yields CDR1 SGHDT and CDR2 YYEEEE. DNA for the CDR3: TGTGCCAGCAGCTTGCTAGGCAGGGGACCAGATAATTCACCCCTCCACTTT. Protein product: CASSLLGRGPDNSPLHF.

The chain joins TRBV6-1 to TRBJ2-7, with 10 bases identical to TRBD1. The V gene's germline CDR1 is MNHNS and CDR2 SASEGT. The length of the CDR3 is 13 residues. Germline trimming cut 3 bases from V and 6 bases from J; bases unmatched to any gene: 2. The CDR3 DNA reads TGTGCCAGCAGTGAGACAGGGGGCCTCGAGCAGTACTTC. Its translation: CASSETGGLEQYF.

J is TRBJ2-2 and V is TRBV30; tentatively, D is TRBD2 (6 bases). V was pared by 8 bases and J by 7 bases, with 14 bases between. CDR3 size: 12 residues. The germline V gene encodes CDR1 GTSNPN and CDR2 SVGIG (reference sequence). CDR3 nucleotide sequence: TGTGCCGGACGGGGGTTCATCGGGGAGCTGTTTTTT. Translation gives CAGRGFIGELFF.

CDR3 loop: CASSLEARGPPRTDTQYF. CDR3 nucleotides: TGTGCCAGCAGCTTAGAAGCGCGGGGGCCACCTAGGACAGATACGCAGTATTTT. V and J are TRBV11-2 and TRBJ2-3; tentative D call: TRBD2 (7 bases). Germline CDR1 and CDR2: SGHAT and FQNNGV. This CDR3 region has 18 residues. Trimming pared 0 bases from V and 3 bases from J, leaving 19 bases between.

This clone has more than one count but fewer than ten. The gene calls are TRBV11-3 and TRBJ2-1; TRBD2 is a possible D gene (5 bases). The V gene's germline CDR1 is SGHNT and CDR2 YENEEA. Trimming removed 6 bases at V and 9 bases at J, with 9 bases between. CDR3 size: 11 residues. CDR3 region: CASSSSTEQFF. CDR3 nucleotide sequence: TGTGCCAGCAGTTCTAGCACTGAGCAGTTCTTC.

This chain connects TRBV19 to TRBJ2-3; the match to TRBD1 covers 10 bases. Germline V gene sequence: CDR1 LNHDA, CDR2 SQIVND (reference sequence). Losses at the gene ends were 5 bases for V and 9 bases for J; bases not matched to a gene: 5. The CDR3 runs to 13 residues. The CDR3 loop reads CASSEDRGQTQYF. The CDR3 DNA sequence: TGTGCCAGTAGTGAAGACAGGGGGCAGACGCAGTATTTT.

This clone has just one count. The CDR3 DNA is TGTGCCAGCAGCCAAGACCATCCGGGACAGGGACGGGATACGCAGTATTTT. This translates into CASSQDHPGQGRDTQYF. The chain recombines TRBV3-1 (or the pseudogene TRBV3-2) with TRBJ2-3, with 9 bases aligning to TRBD1. This CDR3 has 17 amino acids. V was pared by 0 bases and J by 6 bases, with 10 bases of the junction left unmatched. Germline-derived CDR1 and CDR2 are LGHDT and YNNKEL (reference sequence).

This clone was picked up a small number of times. V and J are TRBV30 and TRBJ1-1; D is unresolved. This CDR3 has 11 amino acids. Per germline, CDR1 GTSNPN and CDR2 SVGIG (reference sequence). V dropped 0 bases and J dropped 4 bases, with 3 bases sitting between them. CDR3 region: CAWSVSTEAFF. DNA for the CDR3: TGTGCCTGGAGTGTGAGCACTGAAGCTTTCTTT.

The gene calls are TRBV15 and TRBJ2-7; D gene ambiguous. The CDR3 sequence is 14 residues long. Germline loops: CDR1 LNHNV, CDR2 YYDKDF (reference sequence). The germline V and J ends were trimmed by 3 bases and 0 bases, with 9 bases remaining between them. CDR3 in amino acids: CATSSARSSYEQYF. The CDR3, as DNA: TGTGCCACCAGCAGTGCTCGGAGCTCCTACGAGCAGTACTTC. The variable domain in full, with the rest retrieved from reference TRBV15 and TRBJ2-7, is DAMVIQNPRYQVTQFGKPVTLSCSQTLNHNVMYWYQQKSSQAPKLLFHYYDKDFNNEADTPDNFQSRRPNTSFCFLDIRSPGLGDTAMYLCATSSARSSYEQYFGPGTRLTVT.

The rearrangement links TRBV7-8 to TRBJ2-7; D perhaps matches TRBD1 (6 bases). Trimming left V 2 bases short and J 5 bases short, with 13 bases between. The CDR3 has 14 residues. Germline V gives CDR1 SGHVS, CDR2 FQNEAQ. In DNA form, the CDR3 reads TGTGCCAGCAGCTTATTGAGGGGGTCCCACGAGCAGTACTTC. Translated: CASSLLRGSHEQYF.

The rearrangement joins TRBV28 to TRBJ1-5; D gene uncertain. CDR1 is MDHEN and CDR2 is SYDVKM in the germline V gene. V was clipped by 1 base and J by 5 bases, with 15 bases between them. This CDR3 spans 16 amino acids. The CDR3 spells CASSLLRAEGYQPQHF. Here the CDR3 DNA reads TGTGCCAGCAGTTTATTGAGGGCAGAAGGGTATCAGCCCCAGCATTTT.

This chain links TRBV4-2 with TRBJ2-1, with 8 bases matching TRBD1. V dropped 3 bases and J dropped 4; count of bases not matched to a gene: 11. CDR1 and CDR2 (germline): LGHNA, YNFKEQ. CDR3 length: 17 residues. The CDR3: CASSQYGQGLDYNEQFF. Here the CDR3 DNA reads TGTGCCAGCAGCCAGTACGGACAGGGTCTAGATTACAATGAGCAGTTCTTC.

J is TRBJ2-3 and V is TRBV3-1 (or the pseudogene TRBV3-2), with D possibly being TRBD2 (5 bases). V lost 4 bases and J 4 bases, leaving 18 bases between the germline ends. The germline CDR1 and CDR2 sequences are LGHDT and YNNKEL (reference sequence). The CDR3 has 16 amino acids. In DNA form, the CDR3 reads TGTGCCAGCAGCCCCTACCCGCGAGCGCGGGCAGATACGCAGTATTTT. This translates into CASSPYPRARADTQYF.

The chain joins TRBV6-4 to TRBJ2-4; maybe TRBD2 (6 bases). This CDR3 is 15 amino acids long. The germline gives CDR1 MRHNA, CDR2 SNTAGT. The germline V and J ends were trimmed by 2 bases and 8 bases, with 16 bases remaining between them. DNA for the CDR3: TGTGCCAGCAGTGACCTTAGGGGACTGGGGCACATTCAGTACTTC. Protein product: CASSDLRGLGHIQYF.

The chain recombines TRBV11-2 with TRBJ1-5; 11 bases are shared with TRBD1. Germline assignment: CDR1 SGHAT and CDR2 FQNNGV. The ends lost 5 bases at V and 6 bases at J; junction bases unmatched: 6. The CDR3 spans 15 residues. CDR3 DNA sequence: TGTGCCAGCAGCCTCGGACAGGGGGCGGGTCAGCCCCAGCATTTT. The encoded protein is CASSLGQGAGQPQHF. The variable domain in full, completed from reference TRBV11-2 and TRBJ1-5, reads EAGVAQSPRYKIIEKRQSVAFWCNPISGHATLYWYQQILGQGPKLLIQFQNNGVVDDSQLPKDRFSAERLKGVDSTLKIQPAKLEDSAVYLCASSLGQGAGQPQHFGDGTRLSIL.

The rearrangement links TRBV19 to TRBJ1-1; TRBD1 might be the D (5 bases). V was shortened by 6 bases and J by 7 bases, with 18 bases between the two germline ends. The CDR3 sequence is 14 residues long. The V gene's germline CDR1 is LNHDA and CDR2 SQIVND (reference sequence). CDR3 DNA: TGTGCCAGTAGACACGACAGCGATCAGAGTGAAGCTTTCTTT. It translates to CASRHDSDQSEAFF.

The rearrangement uses TRBV5-1 and TRBJ2-7; the D gene is possibly TRBD1 (7 bases). Trimming pared 4 bases from V and 3 bases from J, leaving 14 bases between. Germline values: CDR1 SGHRS, CDR2 YFSETQ. The CDR3 loop spans 14 amino acids. The CDR3 protein is CASSISGGHYEQYF. In nucleotides, the CDR3 is TGCGCCAGCAGCATCTCAGGGGGGCACTACGAGCAGTACTTC.

V usage is TRBV5-1 and J usage is TRBJ1-4; 7 bases align to TRBD1. V dropped 0 bases and J dropped 8; count of bases not matched to a gene: 4. The CDR3 consists of 14 residues. Looked up from germline, CDR1 is SGHRS and CDR2 is YFSETQ. The CDR3 sequence: CASSLGGGEEKLFF. CDR3 nucleotide sequence: TGCGCCAGCAGCTTGGGAGGGGGCGAAGAAAAACTGTTTTTT.

This chain uses TRBV25-1 with TRBJ1-6; D gene unclear. Trimming stripped 6 bases from V and 8 bases from J, with 11 bases between. This CDR3 has 13 amino acids. Per the germline V gene, CDR1 is MGHDK and CDR2 is SYGVNS. CDR3 DNA sequence: TGTGCCAGCAGCCCCCCAGGCGATTCACCCCTCCACTTT. This sequence encodes CASSPPGDSPLHF.